A single sample is the source of the 5 T cell receptor beta chains below, sequenced in a study of cytomegalovirus exposure and HLA in healthy donors. Primers included in the PCR were 60 Vbeta and 13 Jbeta primers. TCRdb keeps only in-frame clones here, not all; method: immunoSEQ multiplex PCR. The sample holds approximately 200,000 clones, 75% to 85% seen once. The sample was PBMCs. All receptors come from a woman between 45 and 65 years old in good health and CMV-seropositive.

The V and J genes are TRBV5-3 and TRBJ1-5; possibly TRBD1 for D (6 bases). TRBV5-3 is sorted into the ORF group, with uncertain function. The CDR3 loop spans 16 amino acids. With 4 bases removed from V and 2 bases from J, the gap between germline ends came to 16 bases. CDR3: CARSLTQGYGNQPQHF. The CDR3 DNA sequence: TGTGCCAGAAGCCTAACACAGGGATATGGCAATCAGCCCCAGCATTTT.

CDR3 region: CASSHGNRGAFF. Here the CDR3 DNA reads TGTGCCAGCAGCCACGGGAACCGCGGAGCTTTCTTT. V usage is TRBV14 and J usage is TRBJ1-1; D remains unclear. The ends were cut back, 3 bases at V and 10 bases at J, with 12 bases in the middle. This CDR3 region has 12 residues. The V gene's germline CDR1 is SGHDN and CDR2 FVKESK.

This clone has a single count. The CDR3 DNA reads as TGTGCCAGCAGTGAAGCTAGCGGCTACACCTTC. The encoded protein is CASSEASGYTF. The rearrangement links TRBV2 to TRBJ1-2; D is unclear. V was clipped by 0 bases and J by 8 bases, with 4 bases between them. This CDR3 comprises 11 residues. Germline-derived CDR1 and CDR2 are SNHLY and FYNNEI. Drawing the rest from reference TRBV2 and TRBJ1-2, the complete variable domain is EPEVTQTPSHQVTQMGQEVILRCVPISNHLYFYWYRQILGQKVEFLVSFYNNEISEKSEIFDDQFSVERPDGSNFTLKIRSTKLEDSAMYFCASSEASGYTFGSGTRLTVV.

The genes are TRBV18 and TRBJ2-7, with 13 positions matching TRBD2. Germline lookup yields CDR1 KGHSH and CDR2 LQKENI. The V segment lost 4 bases and the J segment 1 base; nucleotides outside the gene matches: 7. The CDR3 has 17 residues. The CDR3 coding sequence is TGTGCCAGCTCACAAGGGACTAGCGGGGCCCCGTCCTACGAGCAGTACTTC. Its translation: CASSQGTSGAPSYEQYF.

This clone occurred once. This chain uses TRBV4-1 with TRBJ2-5; 9 bases align to TRBD2. This CDR3 spans 16 amino acids. Germline loops: CDR1 MGHRA, CDR2 YSYEKL. V dropped 1 base and J dropped 4; count of bases not matched to a gene: 7. The CDR3 sequence is CASSQGPLAGAETQYF. DNA of the CDR3: TGCGCCAGCAGCCAAGGGCCGTTAGCGGGAGCAGAGACCCAGTACTTC.